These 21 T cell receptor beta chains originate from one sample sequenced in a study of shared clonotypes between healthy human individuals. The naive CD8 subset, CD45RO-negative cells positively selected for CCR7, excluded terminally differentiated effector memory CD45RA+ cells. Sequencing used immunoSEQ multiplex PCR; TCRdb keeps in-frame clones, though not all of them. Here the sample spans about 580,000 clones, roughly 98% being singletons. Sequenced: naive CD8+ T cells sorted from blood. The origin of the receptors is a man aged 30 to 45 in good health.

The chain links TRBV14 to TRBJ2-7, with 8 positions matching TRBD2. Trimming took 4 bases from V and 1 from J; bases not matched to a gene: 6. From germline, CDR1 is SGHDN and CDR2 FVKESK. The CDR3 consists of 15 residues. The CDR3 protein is CASSPTSGRSYEQYF. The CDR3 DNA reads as TGTGCCAGCAGCCCTACTAGCGGACGTTCCTACGAGCAGTACTTC. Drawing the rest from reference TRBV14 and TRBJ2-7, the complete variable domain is EAGVTQFPSHSVIEKGQTVTLRCDPISGHDNLYWYRRVMGKEIKFLLHFVKESKQDESGMPNNRFLAERTGGTYSTLKVQPAELEDSGVYFCASSPTSGRSYEQYFGPGTRLTVT.

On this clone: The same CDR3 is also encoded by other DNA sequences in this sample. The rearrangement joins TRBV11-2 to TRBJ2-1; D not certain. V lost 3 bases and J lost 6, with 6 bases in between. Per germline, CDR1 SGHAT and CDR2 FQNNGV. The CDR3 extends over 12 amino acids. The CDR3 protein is CASSFSGNEQFF. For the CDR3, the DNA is TGTGCCAGCAGCTTTTCGGGCAATGAGCAGTTCTTC.

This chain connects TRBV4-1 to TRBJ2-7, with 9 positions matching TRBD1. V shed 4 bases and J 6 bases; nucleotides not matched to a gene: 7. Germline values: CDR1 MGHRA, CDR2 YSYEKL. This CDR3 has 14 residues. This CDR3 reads CASSLRTGDLEQYF. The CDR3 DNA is TGCGCCAGCAGCCTACGGACAGGGGACCTCGAGCAGTACTTC.

The CDR3 nucleotides are TGTGCCAGCAGTATCGGGACTAGCGGGAGTTTATACGAGCAGTACTTC. Amino acid sequence: CASSIGTSGSLYEQYF. The chain employs TRBV28 and TRBJ2-7; 14 bases fit TRBD2. With V trimmed by 5 bases and J by 4 bases, 7 bases remained unmatched. Germline CDR1 MDHEN, CDR2 SYDVKM. This CDR3 has 16 residues.

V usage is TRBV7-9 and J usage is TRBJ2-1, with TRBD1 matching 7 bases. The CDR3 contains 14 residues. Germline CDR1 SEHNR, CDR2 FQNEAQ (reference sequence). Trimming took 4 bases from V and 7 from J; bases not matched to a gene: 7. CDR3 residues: CASSSMTGRNEQFF. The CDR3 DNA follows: TGTGCCAGCAGCTCGATGACAGGGCGTAATGAGCAGTTCTTC.

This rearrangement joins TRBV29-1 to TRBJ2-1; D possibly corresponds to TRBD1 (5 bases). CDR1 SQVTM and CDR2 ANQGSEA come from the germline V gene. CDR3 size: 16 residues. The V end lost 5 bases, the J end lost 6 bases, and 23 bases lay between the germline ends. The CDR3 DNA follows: TGCAGCGTTTTAGGGGTACAGAAAACGCCCTCCAATGAGCAGTTCTTC. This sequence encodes CSVLGVQKTPSNEQFF.

The CDR3 nucleotides are TGTGCCAGCAGTTTGGCCGTGGCGGCCTCCTACGAGCAGTACTTC. This encodes CASSLAVAASYEQYF. The chain has TRBV27 and TRBJ2-7; the D is unclear. V was pared by 3 bases and J by 0 bases, with 12 bases between. The CDR3 length is 15 residues. Per germline, CDR1 MNHEY and CDR2 SMNVEV (reference sequence).

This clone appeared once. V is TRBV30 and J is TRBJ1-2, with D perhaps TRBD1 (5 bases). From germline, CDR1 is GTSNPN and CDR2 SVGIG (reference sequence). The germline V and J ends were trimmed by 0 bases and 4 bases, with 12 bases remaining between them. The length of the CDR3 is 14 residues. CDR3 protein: CAWSVGRRSYGYTF. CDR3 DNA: TGTGCCTGGAGTGTGGGGCGGAGGAGCTATGGCTACACCTTC.

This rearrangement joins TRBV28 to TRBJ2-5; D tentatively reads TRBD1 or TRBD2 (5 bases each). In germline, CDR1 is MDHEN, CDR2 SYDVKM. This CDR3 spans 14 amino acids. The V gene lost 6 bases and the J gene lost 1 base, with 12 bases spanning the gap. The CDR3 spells CASRRDVPQETQYF. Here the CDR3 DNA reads TGTGCCAGCAGACGGGACGTACCCCAAGAGACCCAGTACTTC.

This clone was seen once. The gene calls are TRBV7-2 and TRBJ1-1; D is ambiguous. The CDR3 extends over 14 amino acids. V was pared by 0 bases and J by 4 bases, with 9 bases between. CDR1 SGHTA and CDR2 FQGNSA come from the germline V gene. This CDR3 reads CASSLAAITTEAFF. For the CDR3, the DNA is TGTGCCAGCAGCTTAGCGGCGATAACCACTGAAGCTTTCTTT.

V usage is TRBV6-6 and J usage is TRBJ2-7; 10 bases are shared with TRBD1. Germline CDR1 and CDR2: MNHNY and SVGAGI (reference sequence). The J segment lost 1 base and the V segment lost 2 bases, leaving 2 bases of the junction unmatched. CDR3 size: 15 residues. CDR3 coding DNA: TGTGCCAGCAGTTACGGGGACAGGGGATCCTACGAGCAGTACTTC. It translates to CASSYGDRGSYEQYF.

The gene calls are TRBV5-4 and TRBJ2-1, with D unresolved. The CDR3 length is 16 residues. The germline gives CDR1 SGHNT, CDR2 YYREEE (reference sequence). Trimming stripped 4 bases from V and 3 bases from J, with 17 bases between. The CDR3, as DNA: TGTGCCAGCAGCAAGGGTCTCCTGGAGAGCTACAATGAGCAGTTCTTC. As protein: CASSKGLLESYNEQFF. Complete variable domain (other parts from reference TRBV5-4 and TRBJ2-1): ETGVTQSPTHLIKTRGQQVTLRCSSQSGHNTVSWYQQALGQGPQFIFQYYREEENGRGNFPPRFSGLQFPNYSSELNVNALELDDSALYLCASSKGLLESYNEQFFGPGTRLTVL.

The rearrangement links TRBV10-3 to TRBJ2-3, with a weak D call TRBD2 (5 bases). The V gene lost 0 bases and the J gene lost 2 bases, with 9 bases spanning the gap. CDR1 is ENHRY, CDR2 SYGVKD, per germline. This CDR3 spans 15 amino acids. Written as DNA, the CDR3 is TGTGCCATCAGTGAGTCTGGGAGCGCCACAGATACGCAGTATTTT. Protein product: CAISESGSATDTQYF.

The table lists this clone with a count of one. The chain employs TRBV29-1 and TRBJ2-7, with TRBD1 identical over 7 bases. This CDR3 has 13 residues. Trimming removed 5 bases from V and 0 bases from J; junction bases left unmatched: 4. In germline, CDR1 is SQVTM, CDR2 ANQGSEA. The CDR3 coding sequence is TGCAGCGTTATGACAGGGAGCTCCTACGAGCAGTACTTC. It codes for CSVMTGSSYEQYF.

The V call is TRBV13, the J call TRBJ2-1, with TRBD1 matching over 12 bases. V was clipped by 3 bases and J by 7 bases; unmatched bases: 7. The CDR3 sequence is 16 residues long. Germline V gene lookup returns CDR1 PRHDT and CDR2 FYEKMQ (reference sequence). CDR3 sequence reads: CASSFTPGQGANEQFF. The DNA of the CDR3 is TGTGCCAGCAGCTTTACTCCGGGACAGGGGGCGAATGAGCAGTTCTTC.

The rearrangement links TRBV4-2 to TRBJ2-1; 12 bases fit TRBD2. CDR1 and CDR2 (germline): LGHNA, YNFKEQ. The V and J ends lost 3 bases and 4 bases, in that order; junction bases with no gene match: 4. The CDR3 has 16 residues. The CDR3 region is CASSQRTSGTYNEQFF. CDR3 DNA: TGTGCCAGCAGCCAGAGGACTAGCGGGACTTACAATGAGCAGTTCTTC.

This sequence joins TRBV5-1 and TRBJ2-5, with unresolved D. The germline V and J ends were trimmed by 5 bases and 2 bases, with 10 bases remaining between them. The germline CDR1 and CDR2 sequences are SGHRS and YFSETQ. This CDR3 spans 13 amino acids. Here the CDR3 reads CASRLGIQETQYF. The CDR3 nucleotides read TGCGCCAGCAGATTAGGGATACAAGAGACCCAGTACTTC.

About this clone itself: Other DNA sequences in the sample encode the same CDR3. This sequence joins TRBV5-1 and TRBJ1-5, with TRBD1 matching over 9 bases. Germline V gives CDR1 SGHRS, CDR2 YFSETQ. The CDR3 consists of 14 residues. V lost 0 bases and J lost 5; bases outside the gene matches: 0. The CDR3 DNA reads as TGCGCCAGCAGCTTGGGGACAGGGGATCAGCCCCAGCATTTT. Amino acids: CASSLGTGDQPQHF.

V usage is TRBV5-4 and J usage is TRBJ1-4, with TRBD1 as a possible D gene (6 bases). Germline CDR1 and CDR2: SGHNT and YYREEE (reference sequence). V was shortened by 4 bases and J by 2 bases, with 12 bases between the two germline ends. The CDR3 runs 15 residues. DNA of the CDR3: TGTGCCAGCAGCGCATTGGGGGGCACTAATGAAAAACTGTTTTTT. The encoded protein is CASSALGGTNEKLFF.

Here the CDR3 DNA reads TGTGCCAGCAGCCCGGACAGGAGCTTCGGAGAGACCCAGTACTTC. Translated: CASSPDRSFGETQYF. V usage is TRBV7-3 and J usage is TRBJ2-5; 7 nucleotides line up with TRBD1. The V gene end was trimmed by 5 bases and the J gene end by 4 bases; junction bases not matched to a gene: 10. In germline, CDR1 is SGHTA, CDR2 FQGTGA. There are 15 residues in the CDR3.

CDR3 sequence: CASSPPGAAGGTEAFF. The CDR3 DNA reads as TGTGCCAGCTCACCACCGGGGGCCGCCGGGGGGACTGAAGCTTTCTTT. V gene TRBV18 combines with J gene TRBJ1-1, with D perhaps matching TRBD1 (6 bases). V was clipped by 0 bases and J by 5 bases, with 16 bases between them. CDR1 and CDR2 (germline): KGHSH, LQKENI. The CDR3 runs 16 residues. The variable domain in full, with the rest retrieved from reference TRBV18 and TRBJ1-1, is NAGVMQNPRHLVRRRGQEARLRCSPMKGHSHVYWYRQLPEEGLKFMVYLQKENIIDESGMPKERFSAEFPKEGPSILRIQQVVRGDSAAYFCASSPPGAAGGTEAFFGQGTRLTVV.